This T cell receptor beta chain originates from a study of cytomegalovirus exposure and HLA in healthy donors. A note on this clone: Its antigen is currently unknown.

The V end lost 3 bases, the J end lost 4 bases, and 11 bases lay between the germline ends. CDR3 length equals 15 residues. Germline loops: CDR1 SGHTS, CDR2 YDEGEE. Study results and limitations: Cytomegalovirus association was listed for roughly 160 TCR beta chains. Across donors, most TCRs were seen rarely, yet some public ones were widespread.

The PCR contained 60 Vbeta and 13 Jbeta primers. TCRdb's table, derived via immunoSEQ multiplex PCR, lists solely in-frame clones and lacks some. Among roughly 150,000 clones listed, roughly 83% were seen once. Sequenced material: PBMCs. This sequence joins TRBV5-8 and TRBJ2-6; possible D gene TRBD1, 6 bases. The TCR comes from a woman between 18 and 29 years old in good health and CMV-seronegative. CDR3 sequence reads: CASSYTGTGANVLTF. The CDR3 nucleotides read TGTGCCAGCAGCTATACAGGGACCGGGGCCAACGTCCTGACTTTC.